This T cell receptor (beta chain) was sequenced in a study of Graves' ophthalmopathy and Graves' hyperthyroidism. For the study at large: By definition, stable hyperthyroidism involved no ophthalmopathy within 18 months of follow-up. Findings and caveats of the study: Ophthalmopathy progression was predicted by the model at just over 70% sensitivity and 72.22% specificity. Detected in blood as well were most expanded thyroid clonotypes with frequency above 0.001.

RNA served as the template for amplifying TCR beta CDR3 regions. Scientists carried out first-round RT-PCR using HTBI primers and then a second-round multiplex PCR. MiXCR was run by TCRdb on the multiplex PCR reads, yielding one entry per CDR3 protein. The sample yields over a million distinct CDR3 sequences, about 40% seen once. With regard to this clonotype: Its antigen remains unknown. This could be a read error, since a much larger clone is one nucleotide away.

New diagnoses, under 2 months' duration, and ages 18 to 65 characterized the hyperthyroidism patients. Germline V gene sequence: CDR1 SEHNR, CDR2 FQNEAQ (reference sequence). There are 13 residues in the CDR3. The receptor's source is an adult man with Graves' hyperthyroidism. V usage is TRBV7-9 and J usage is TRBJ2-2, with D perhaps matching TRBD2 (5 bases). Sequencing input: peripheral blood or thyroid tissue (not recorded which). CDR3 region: CASSFLANGELIF. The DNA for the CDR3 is TGTGCCAGCAGCTTCCTGGCTAACGGGGAGCTGATTTTT.